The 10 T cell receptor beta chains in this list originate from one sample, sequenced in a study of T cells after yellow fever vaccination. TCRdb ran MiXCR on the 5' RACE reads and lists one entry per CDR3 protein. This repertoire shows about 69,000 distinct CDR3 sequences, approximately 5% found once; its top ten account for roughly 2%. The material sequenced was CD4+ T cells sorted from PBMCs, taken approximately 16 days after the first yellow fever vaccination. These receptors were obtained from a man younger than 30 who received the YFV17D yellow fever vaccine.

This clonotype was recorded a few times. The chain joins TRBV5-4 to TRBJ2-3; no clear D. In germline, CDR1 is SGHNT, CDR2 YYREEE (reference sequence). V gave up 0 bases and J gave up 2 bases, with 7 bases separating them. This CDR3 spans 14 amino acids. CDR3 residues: CASSLDSATDTQYF. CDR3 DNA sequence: TGTGCCAGCAGCTTGGACAGCGCCACAGATACGCAGTATTTT.

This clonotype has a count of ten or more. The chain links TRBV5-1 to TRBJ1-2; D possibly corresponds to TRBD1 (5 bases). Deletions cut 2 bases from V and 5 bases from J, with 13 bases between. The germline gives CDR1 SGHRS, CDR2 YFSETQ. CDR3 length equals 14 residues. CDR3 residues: CASSFSQGGYGYTF. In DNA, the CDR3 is TGCGCCAGCAGCTTTTCCCAGGGAGGTTATGGCTACACCTTC.

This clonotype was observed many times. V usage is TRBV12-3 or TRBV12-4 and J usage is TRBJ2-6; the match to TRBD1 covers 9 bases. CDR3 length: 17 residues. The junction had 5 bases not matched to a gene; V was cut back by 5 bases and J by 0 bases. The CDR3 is CASSMDRGSSGANVLTF. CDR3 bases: TGTGCCAGCAGTATGGACAGGGGAAGCTCTGGGGCCAACGTCCTGACTTTC.

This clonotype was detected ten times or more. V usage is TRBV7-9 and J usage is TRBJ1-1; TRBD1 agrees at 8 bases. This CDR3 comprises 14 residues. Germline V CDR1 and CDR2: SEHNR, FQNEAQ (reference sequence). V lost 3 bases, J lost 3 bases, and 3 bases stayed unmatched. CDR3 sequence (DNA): TGTGCCAGCAGCTTTCAGGGGGCGGACACTGAAGCTTTCTTT. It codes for CASSFQGADTEAFF.

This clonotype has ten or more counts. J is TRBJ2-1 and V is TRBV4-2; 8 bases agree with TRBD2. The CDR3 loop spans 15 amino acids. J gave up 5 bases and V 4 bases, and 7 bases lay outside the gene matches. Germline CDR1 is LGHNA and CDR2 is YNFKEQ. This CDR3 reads CASSPRQAGDNEQFF. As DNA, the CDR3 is TGTGCCAGCAGCCCTCGACAAGCGGGGGACAATGAGCAGTTCTTC.

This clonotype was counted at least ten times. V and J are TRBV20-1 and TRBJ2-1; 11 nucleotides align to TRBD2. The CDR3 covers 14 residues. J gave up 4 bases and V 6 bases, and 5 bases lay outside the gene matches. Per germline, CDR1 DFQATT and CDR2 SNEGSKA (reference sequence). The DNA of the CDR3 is TGCAGTGCGCATAGCGGGGGGGCTTACAATGAGCAGTTCTTC. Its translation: CSAHSGGAYNEQFF.

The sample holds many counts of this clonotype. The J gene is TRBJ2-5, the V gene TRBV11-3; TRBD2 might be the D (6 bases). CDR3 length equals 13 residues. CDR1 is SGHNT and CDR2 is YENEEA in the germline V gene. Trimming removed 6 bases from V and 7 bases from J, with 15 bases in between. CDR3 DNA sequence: TGTGCCAGCAGTCCCGAGACGCGGGGGACCCAGTACTTC. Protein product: CASSPETRGTQYF.

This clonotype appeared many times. CDR3 loop: CASSYAGTMSSGNTIYF. For the CDR3, the DNA is TGTGCCAGCAGTTACGCGGGGACAATGAGCTCTGGAAACACCATATATTTT. V usage is TRBV6-5 and J usage is TRBJ1-3; a possible D gene is TRBD1 (6 bases). Trimming removed 2 bases at V and 0 bases at J, with 14 bases between. This CDR3 spans 17 amino acids. Germline V gene lookup returns CDR1 MNHEY and CDR2 SVGAGI.

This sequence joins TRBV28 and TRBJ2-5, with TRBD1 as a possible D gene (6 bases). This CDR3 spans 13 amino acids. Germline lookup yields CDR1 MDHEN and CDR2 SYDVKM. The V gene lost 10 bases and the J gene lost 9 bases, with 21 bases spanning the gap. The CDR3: CAIGPGVLGSQYF. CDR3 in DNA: TGTGCCATCGGCCCAGGGGTCCTCGGGTCCCAGTACTTC.

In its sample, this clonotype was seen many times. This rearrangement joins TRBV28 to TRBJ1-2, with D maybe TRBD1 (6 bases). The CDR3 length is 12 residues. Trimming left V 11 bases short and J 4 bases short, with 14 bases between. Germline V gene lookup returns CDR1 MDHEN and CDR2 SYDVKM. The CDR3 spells CAGQQGGYGYTF. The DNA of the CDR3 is TGTGCCGGTCAACAGGGAGGCTATGGCTACACCTTC.